This TCR beta chain stems from a study of T-cell reconstitution after alpha-beta-depleted transplantation in children. Whole-study findings and limits: Approximately two months post-transplant, alpha-beta T cells reportedly originated from several hundred expanded graft clones. Most T-cell counts and diversity one year after the transplant came from T cells that were newly produced.

As for this clonotype: The antigen is not known.

TCRbeta library preparation incorporated unique molecular identifiers. Each CDR3 protein is one row after TCRdb ran MiXCR on the PCR reads. The table includes about 980,000 distinct CDR3 sequences, roughly 29% detected once. This CDR3 has 15 residues. Trimming took 4 bases from V and 0 from J, leaving 13 bases between them. Material: PBMCs, mostly from graft donor cells, obtained 360 days after TCRalphabeta/CD19-depleted stem cell transplant. The TCR sequence derives from a boy under two years old who had a stem cell transplant for SCID, so the T cells may come from the graft donor. This chain connects TRBV12-3 or TRBV12-4 to TRBJ2-7; D perhaps matches TRBD1 (6 bases). CDR3 region: CASSSGHLSSYEQYF. The CDR3 nucleotides read TGTGCCAGCAGTTCGGGACACTTGAGCTCCTACGAGCAGTACTTC.